A selection of T cell receptor beta chains follows, all from one sample in a study of T cells in Graves' hyperthyroidism and ophthalmopathy. TCRdb re-called the multiplex PCR reads with MiXCR, one entry per CDR3 protein. This sample yields around 580,000 distinct CDR3 sequences, of which 46% are seen a single time; roughly 7.7% belongs to the top ten. Sequencing was performed on peripheral blood or thyroid tissue (not recorded which). These receptors all come from a woman in her late teens or twenties with Graves' hyperthyroidism. Both conserved end residues are trimmed from each CDR3.

j_call,v_call,cdr3_length,cdr3_aa
TRBJ2-7,TRBV19,12,ASSMTGTGYEQY
TRBJ2-7,TRBV2,11,ASSVTVTYEQY
TRBJ1-5,TRBV7-3,11,ASSPGGGQPQH
TRBJ2-2,TRBV12-3/TRBV12-4,14,ASSPRGHSNTGELF
TRBJ1-4,TRBV7-2,13,ASSLAVGADEKLF
TRBJ2-7,TRBV29-1,10,SVELGGYEQY
TRBJ2-6,TRBV20-1,14,SARTGGAAGANVLT
TRBJ1-5,TRBV6-5,14,ASSLTGDGSNQPQH
TRBJ1-2,TRBV5-4,15,ASSASLGQGLLYGYT
TRBJ1-2,TRBV7-2,11,ASRRGGTYGYT
TRBJ1-1,TRBV15,11,ATSGGGETEAF
TRBJ2-7,TRBV7-9,16,ASSLWAAGLAVNYEQY
TRBJ2-7,TRBV7-8,14,AGSQESGTSGYEQY
TRBJ2-5,TRBV20-1,11,SASAGRVETQY
TRBJ1-5,TRBV24-1,10,ATSDWGQPQH
TRBJ2-5,TRBV7-8,10,ASSLVGQPQY
TRBJ1-5,TRBV20-1,12,SASRGSSNQPQH
TRBJ1-4,TRBV2,11,ASTLGRAEKLF
TRBJ1-4,TRBV4-2,16,ASSQSGTGVATNEKLF
TRBJ1-1,TRBV7-9,13,ASSSTGLGDTEAF
TRBJ2-2,TRBV20-1,13,SARVPGLNTGELF
TRBJ2-2,TRBV7-2,12,ASSLLFSTGELF
TRBJ2-7,TRBV25-1,13,ASSESGQEQREQY
TRBJ2-5,TRBV12-3/TRBV12-4,12,ASSSRDRDGTQY
TRBJ1-5,TRBV6-1,13,ASAPFQAFNQPQH
TRBJ1-3,TRBV6-5,13,ASSYSGNSGNTIY
TRBJ2-7,TRBV29-1,11,SSYTREVYEQY
TRBJ2-1,TRBV4-2,11,ASSQDVGLWQF
TRBJ2-1,TRBV5-1,13,ASSRGGSGVGEQF
TRBJ2-2,TRBV12-3/TRBV12-4,10,ATGTNTGELF
TRBJ2-7,TRBV2,11,ASSAGLKYEQY
TRBJ2-7,TRBV9,12,ASSLLQRGAEQY
TRBJ2-7,TRBV12-3/TRBV12-4,14,ASSLLTAGGTGEQY
TRBJ2-7,TRBV30,11,AWSVGREDEQY
TRBJ2-7,TRBV7-2,13,ASSLEGLAGDEQY
TRBJ2-3,TRBV19,14,ASSIFEGRGTDTQY
TRBJ1-2,TRBV19,13,ASSSPDRPGYGYT
TRBJ1-1,TRBV20-1,15,SAANPGTQSMNTEAF
TRBJ2-2,TRBV10-2,11,ASSPTSGGELF
TRBJ1-1,TRBV7-2,11,ASSLTVNTEAL
NA,TRBV12-3/TRBV12-4,10,ASSSQGAQQF
TRBJ1-2,TRBV4-2,12,ASSQGRTTYGYT
TRBJ1-6,TRBV10-3,10,AISPSGSPLH
TRBJ1-5,TRBV14,12,ASSRGGFDQPQH